A single sample is the source of the 14 T cell receptor beta chains below, sequenced in a study of T cell responses to AZD1222 COVID-19 vaccine. TCRdb keeps only in-frame clones here, not all; method: immunoSEQ multiplex PCR. Among around 70,000 clones listed, approximately 90% were seen once. The specimen was peripheral blood, collected 28 days after the second AZD1222 dose. Receptors were obtained from an adult who received the AZD1222 COVID-19 vaccine.

The V call is TRBV7-2, the J call TRBJ2-5, with TRBD2 matching 8 bases. Trimming took 6 bases from V and 4 from J; bases not matched to a gene: 10. This CDR3 has 15 amino acids. Germline CDR1 SGHTA, CDR2 FQGNSA. The CDR3, as DNA: TGTGCCAGCAGGCTCGAGGGGCTAGCGGGAGAGACCCAGTACTTC. Its translation: CASRLEGLAGETQYF.

The J gene is TRBJ2-7, the V gene TRBV7-2; 11 bases agree with TRBD2. V shed 5 bases, J shed 2 bases, and the junction held 5 bases outside the gene matches. The CDR3 loop spans 15 amino acids. CDR1 is SGHTA and CDR2 is FQGNSA in the germline V gene. The CDR3 loop is CASSTSTSGAYEQYF. In DNA form, the CDR3 reads TGTGCCAGCAGCACCTCGACTAGCGGGGCCTACGAGCAGTACTTC. The full variable domain, in which reference TRBV7-2 and TRBJ2-7 provide the parts outside the CDR3, is GAGVSQSPSNKVTEKGKDVELRCDPISGHTALYWYRQSLGQGLEFLIYFQGNSAPDKSGLPSDRFSAERTGGSVSTLTIQRTQQEDSAVYLCASSTSTSGAYEQYFGPGTRLTVT.

CDR3 nucleotides: TGTGCCAGCAGAATCCAGGGCTCTGGGGCCAACGTCCTGACTTTC. Its protein product is CASRIQGSGANVLTF. The chain combines TRBV2 with TRBJ2-6, with D possibly matching TRBD1 (5 bases). Trimming cost V 6 bases and J 0 bases, with 9 bases left between them. The CDR3 spans 15 residues. The V gene's germline CDR1 is SNHLY and CDR2 FYNNEI.

This chain connects TRBV2 to TRBJ1-3, with a weak D call TRBD1 (6 bases). The V and J ends lost 3 bases and 4 bases respectively, with 10 bases between them. The germline V gene encodes CDR1 SNHLY and CDR2 FYNNEI. This CDR3 is 14 amino acids long. The CDR3 sequence: CASSEGAGGNTIYF. Written as DNA, the CDR3 is TGTGCCAGCAGTGAGGGGGCAGGCGGAAACACCATATATTTT.

CDR3: CASSGLQGGKGTDTQYF. As DNA, the CDR3 is TGTGCCAGCAGTGGGCTCCAGGGTGGTAAGGGCACAGATACGCAGTATTTT. The chain couples TRBV3-1 (or the pseudogene TRBV3-2) to TRBJ2-3, with a possible D match to TRBD1 (5 bases). CDR3 length: 17 amino acids. Per the germline V gene, CDR1 is LGHDT and CDR2 is YNNKEL (reference sequence). V shed 6 bases and J shed 1 base, with 20 bases lying between them.

V usage is TRBV7-9 and J usage is TRBJ2-7; D is unclear. V was clipped by 5 bases and J by 6 bases, with 11 bases between them. Germline CDR1 and CDR2: SEHNR and FQNEAQ (reference sequence). The CDR3 contains 12 residues. This CDR3 reads CASSHAPAEQYF. Written as DNA, the CDR3 is TGTGCCAGCAGCCACGCTCCTGCCGAGCAGTACTTC.

V usage is TRBV21-1 and J usage is TRBJ2-7; TRBD2 is the table's D call and was not checked against the DNA. TRBV21-1 constitutes a pseudogene. This CDR3 region has 17 residues. CDR3 nucleotides: TGTGCCAGCAGCCCCCGGATAGCGGGAGCAAGCAGCCACGAGCAGTACTTC. Residues: CASSPRIAGASSHEQYF.

The chain combines TRBV11-2 with TRBJ2-1; 8 bases map to TRBD2. Germline V CDR1 and CDR2: SGHAT, FQNNGV. The CDR3 extends over 14 amino acids. Unmatched junction bases numbered 10, after V lost 7 bases and J lost 8 bases. The CDR3 spells CASTSQRESYEQFF. The CDR3 nucleotides are TGTGCCAGCACTAGCCAGCGGGAGAGCTATGAGCAGTTCTTC.

The rearrangement joins TRBV12-5 to TRBJ1-5, with D unresolved. The CDR3 contains 15 residues. V dropped 1 base and J dropped 6 bases, with 13 bases sitting between them. CDR1 is LGHNT, CDR2 FRNRAP, per germline. DNA of the CDR3: TGTGCTAGTGGTTTGGGCCAACCGGGATCTCAGCCCCAGCATTTT. Protein product: CASGLGQPGSQPQHF.

The chain carries TRBV11-2 and TRBJ2-5; TRBD2 matches at 7 bases. V gave up 0 bases and J gave up 3 bases; unmatched junction bases: 4. Per germline, CDR1 SGHAT and CDR2 FQNNGV. This CDR3 has 15 amino acids. CDR3 sequence: CASSLERTRKETQYF. The DNA for the CDR3 is TGTGCCAGCAGCTTAGAACGGACTAGGAAAGAGACCCAGTACTTC.

The CDR3 protein is CASRQKGAIIADTDTQYF. The CDR3 bases are TGCGCCAGCAGGCAGAAGGGGGCTATTATTGCTGACACAGATACGCAGTATTTT. This chain joins TRBV4-1 and TRBJ2-3, with TRBD1 matching over 7 bases. Unmatched junction bases numbered 17, after V lost 6 bases and J lost 2 bases. This CDR3 contains 18 residues. CDR1 MGHRA and CDR2 YSYEKL come from the germline V gene.

The chain combines TRBV6-2 or TRBV6-3 with TRBJ1-5; weak D call: TRBD1 (6 bases). V was pared by 0 bases and J by 3 bases, with 9 bases between. The length of the CDR3 is 15 residues. Germline V gene sequence: CDR1 MNHEY, CDR2 SVGEGT. CDR3 amino acids: CASSYSTGLNQPQHF. CDR3 DNA: TGTGCCAGCAGTTACTCGACAGGTCTCAATCAGCCCCAGCATTTT.

This clone was recorded once. The chain combines TRBV6-6 with TRBJ1-5; maybe TRBD1 (6 bases). Trimming stripped 6 bases from V and 4 bases from J, with 16 bases between. Germline V gene sequence: CDR1 MNHNY, CDR2 SVGAGI (reference sequence). CDR3 size: 15 residues. In nucleotides, the CDR3 is TGTGCCAGCAGCCTCGGGGGGGCCGGGAATCAGCCCCAGCATTTT. As protein: CASSLGGAGNQPQHF.

The chain is built from TRBV18 and TRBJ1-6; D uncertain. The ends were cut back, 0 bases at V and 8 bases at J, with 11 bases in the middle. Germline CDR1 KGHSH, CDR2 LQKENI. This CDR3 is built from 15 residues. CDR3 residues: CASSPPAVRDSPLHF. In nucleotides, the CDR3 is TGTGCCAGCTCACCACCGGCGGTGCGGGATTCACCCCTCCACTTT. The full variable domain, rest sourced from reference TRBV18 and TRBJ1-6, is NAGVMQNPRHLVRRRGQEARLRCSPMKGHSHVYWYRQLPEEGLKFMVYLQKENIIDESGMPKERFSAEFPKEGPSILRIQQVVRGDSAAYFCASSPPAVRDSPLHFGNGTRLTVT.